Presented here are 8 T cell receptor beta chains from one specimen sequenced in a study of cytotoxic CD8 clonotypes in ibrutinib-treated CLL (dated by TCRdb to about 2021). Receptor libraries were prepared by the immunoSEQ multiplex PCR assay. TCRdb mirrors the immuneACCESS table, restricted to in-frame sequences. Some clones are absent from its copies; in checked studies, under half trace to an unresolved V gene, and the reason for the others is unknown. The sample table holds roughly 330,000 clones, of which about 61% were seen once. The biggest ten clones account for 6.3% of the sample. Material: PBMCs, obtained after 36 months of ibrutinib treatment. The receptors originated from a human donor with chronic lymphocytic leukemia.

The chain recombines TRBV4-3 with TRBJ1-2; D possibly corresponds to TRBD1 (6 bases). CDR1 and CDR2 (germline): LGHNA, YSLEER. This CDR3 comprises 16 residues. The ends were cut back, 4 bases at V and 2 bases at J, with 17 bases in the middle. CDR3 region: CASSLLWGTPNYGYTF. The CDR3 nucleotides read TGCGCCAGCAGCCTCCTCTGGGGGACACCAAACTATGGCTACACCTTC.

This clone occurred a few times. The V gene is TRBV7-2, the J gene TRBJ2-3; 12 positions match TRBD2. The CDR3 spans 16 residues. V lost 4 bases to trimming and J lost 5 bases; unmatched junction nucleotides: 7. From germline, CDR1 is SGHTA and CDR2 FQGNSA. The CDR3 nucleotides are TGTGCCAGCAGCTCTAGACTAGCGGGAGCCGAAGATACGCAGTATTTT. It yields the protein CASSSRLAGAEDTQYF.

The sample holds a few counts of this clone. The chain joins TRBV15 to TRBJ1-2; D is undetermined. The CDR3 extends over 17 amino acids. V lost 0 bases, J lost 8 bases, and 22 bases lay in between. Germline V CDR1 and CDR2: LNHNV, YYDKDF (reference sequence). The CDR3: CATSRDRAAPSRGGYTF. The CDR3 coding sequence is TGTGCCACCAGCAGAGATCGGGCAGCCCCCTCCCGCGGCGGCTACACCTTC. The entire variable domain, with the rest obtained from reference TRBV15 and TRBJ1-2, is as follows: DAMVIQNPRYQVTQFGKPVTLSCSQTLNHNVMYWYQQKSSQAPKLLFHYYDKDFNNEADTPDNFQSRRPNTSFCFLDIRSPGLGDTAMYLCATSRDRAAPSRGGYTFGSGTRLTVV.

The chain recombines TRBV15 with TRBJ2-5, with TRBD1 as a possible D gene (6 bases). Trimming left V 2 bases short and J 5 bases short, with 12 bases between. The CDR3 contains 14 residues. Per germline, CDR1 LNHNV and CDR2 YYDKDF (reference sequence). In DNA, the CDR3 is TGTGCCACCAGCAGACCAGGGGTCGGGGAGACCCAGTACTTC. It encodes CATSRPGVGETQYF.

Only a few counts were recorded for this clone. This sequence joins TRBV4-1 and TRBJ2-1, with 11 bases matching TRBD1. Germline V CDR1 and CDR2: MGHRA, YSYEKL. The CDR3 totals 17 residues. V shed 5 bases and J 6 bases; nucleotides not matched to a gene: 12. The CDR3 DNA reads as TGCGCCAGCAGCTTTTTTCCCCCCGGACAGGGGGCCAATGAGCAGTTCTTC. Translated: CASSFFPPGQGANEQFF.

In its sample, this clone was seen a few times. The chain combines TRBV6-1 with TRBJ1-5; a possible D gene is TRBD1 (5 bases). V lost 2 bases and J lost 5, with 13 bases in between. Germline V gene lookup returns CDR1 MNHNS and CDR2 SASEGT. CDR3 size: 15 residues. This CDR3 reads CASSESRGFYQPQHF. Here the CDR3 DNA reads TGTGCCAGCAGTGAATCTCGGGGGTTTTATCAGCCCCAGCATTTT.

The CDR3 bases are TGTGCCAGCAGTGAATGGAGGGTAAGAGCAGATACGCAGTATTTT. Its protein product is CASSEWRVRADTQYF. The chain joins TRBV25-1 to TRBJ2-3, with a weak D call TRBD2 (6 bases). Germline V gene data show CDR1 as MGHDK and CDR2 as SYGVNS. The V end lost 1 base, the J end lost 4 bases, and 12 bases lay between the germline ends. CDR3 length equals 15 residues.

This clone was seen only once. The genes are TRBV7-2 and TRBJ2-7; 8 bases map to TRBD1. The length of the CDR3 is 14 residues. Germline V gene sequence: CDR1 SGHTA, CDR2 FQGNSA. V dropped 4 bases and J dropped 2; count of bases not matched to a gene: 4. The CDR3 DNA reads as TGTGCCAGCAGCTACCGGGACAGGCCCTACGAGCAGTACTTC. This sequence encodes CASSYRDRPYEQYF.